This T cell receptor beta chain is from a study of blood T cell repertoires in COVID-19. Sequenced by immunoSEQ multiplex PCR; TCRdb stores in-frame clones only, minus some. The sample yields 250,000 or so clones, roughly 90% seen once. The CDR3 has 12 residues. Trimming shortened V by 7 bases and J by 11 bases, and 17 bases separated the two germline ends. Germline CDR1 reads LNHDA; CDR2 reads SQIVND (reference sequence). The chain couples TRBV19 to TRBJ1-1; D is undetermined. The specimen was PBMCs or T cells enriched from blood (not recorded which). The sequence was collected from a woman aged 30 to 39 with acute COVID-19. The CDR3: CASTISGPRAFF. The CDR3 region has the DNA TGTGCCAGTACCATATCTGGCCCTAGGGCTTTCTTT.